Listed below are T cell receptor beta chains from one sample, sequenced in a study of technical replicates of blood from several donors. The protocol was immunoSEQ multiplex PCR, while the TCRdb copy is restricted to in-frame clones and leaves out a portion. This repertoire shows approximately 15,000 clones, 65% to 90% found once; its top ten account for around 12%. The sequencing sample was made of PBMCs. These receptors were taken from a human donor in good health. The CDR3 runs from the conserved cysteine through the conserved F or W. Fields, in order: D gene, clone size, J gene, V gene, CDR3 protein, CDR3 DNA. A D gene is named only where the DNA matches it firmly. Rows give clone size only sometimes, using once, few, many, or a class for an expanded clone.

d_gene: TRBD2; abundance: -; j_gene: TRBJ2-1; v_gene: TRBV6-1; CDR3aa: CASSEVVVRLAGGTQFF; CDR3nt: TGTGCCAGCAGTGAAGTGGTCGTAAGACTAGCGGGAGGGACGCAGTTCTTC
d_gene: -; abundance: -; j_gene: TRBJ1-2; v_gene: TRBV28; CDR3aa: CASSSGDYGYTF; CDR3nt: TGTGCCAGCAGTTCCGGGGACTATGGCTACACCTTC
d_gene: TRBD1; abundance: -; j_gene: TRBJ1-3; v_gene: TRBV6-1; CDR3aa: CASSRDRLGNTIYF; CDR3nt: TGTGCCAGCAGTAGGGACAGGCTCGGAAACACCATATATTTT
d_gene: TRBD2; abundance: -; j_gene: TRBJ2-1; v_gene: TRBV4-2; CDR3aa: CASSQASGSNEQFF; CDR3nt: TGTGCCAGCAGCCAAGCCAGCGGGAGTAATGAGCAGTTCTTC
d_gene: -; abundance: -; j_gene: TRBJ2-4; v_gene: TRBV30; CDR3aa: CAWSAGENIQYF; CDR3nt: TGTGCCTGGAGTGCAGGGGAAAACATTCAGTACTTC
d_gene: TRBD1; abundance: -; j_gene: TRBJ1-2; v_gene: TRBV25-1; CDR3aa: CASSEYSRGVDYGYTF; CDR3nt: TGTGCCAGCAGTGAATATTCCAGGGGGGTTGACTATGGCTACACCTTC
d_gene: TRBD2; abundance: -; j_gene: TRBJ2-7; v_gene: TRBV7-8; CDR3aa: CASSKGLAGDHEQYF; CDR3nt: TGTGCCAGCAGCAAGGGACTAGCGGGAGACCACGAGCAGTACTTC
d_gene: TRBD2; abundance: -; j_gene: TRBJ2-7; v_gene: TRBV10-3; CDR3aa: CAISPSGGSWEQYF; CDR3nt: TGTGCCATCAGTCCCTCGGGGGGAAGTTGGGAGCAGTACTTC
d_gene: TRBD2; abundance: -; j_gene: TRBJ2-7; v_gene: TRBV4-2; CDR3aa: CASSQATSGGLYEQYF; CDR3nt: TGTGCCAGCAGCCAAGCGACTAGCGGGGGGTTATACGAGCAGTACTTC
d_gene: TRBD1; abundance: -; j_gene: TRBJ1-2; v_gene: TRBV6-5; CDR3aa: CASSYSWDRGNYGYTF; CDR3nt: TGTGCCAGCAGTTACTCGTGGGACAGGGGCAACTATGGCTACACCTTC
d_gene: -; abundance: -; j_gene: TRBJ1-2; v_gene: TRBV6-5; CDR3aa: CASSYSKGVWGYTF; CDR3nt: TGTGCCAGCAGTTACTCGAAGGGAGTCTGGGGCTACACCTTC
d_gene: -; abundance: -; j_gene: TRBJ1-1; v_gene: TRBV6-5; CDR3aa: CASSWSGGPNTEAFF; CDR3nt: TGTGCCAGCAGTTGGTCCGGAGGGCCGAACACTGAAGCTTTCTTT
d_gene: TRBD1; abundance: -; j_gene: TRBJ2-2; v_gene: TRBV5-1; CDR3aa: CASSSGQLTGELFF; CDR3nt: TGCGCCAGCAGCTCGGGACAGCTCACCGGGGAGCTGTTTTTT
d_gene: TRBD2; abundance: -; j_gene: TRBJ2-1; v_gene: TRBV19; CDR3aa: CASSIGLAGGVYNEQFF; CDR3nt: TGTGCCAGTAGTATAGGCCTAGCGGGAGGTGTTTACAATGAGCAGTTCTTC
d_gene: TRBD2; abundance: -; j_gene: TRBJ2-7; v_gene: TRBV27; CDR3aa: CASISGRSGEQYF; CDR3nt: TGTGCCAGCATTAGCGGGAGGTCGGGTGAGCAGTACTTC
d_gene: -; abundance: -; j_gene: TRBJ1-1; v_gene: TRBV30; CDR3aa: CAWSRFGPMNTEAFF; CDR3nt: TGTGCCTGGAGTCGGTTTGGGCCCATGAACACTGAAGCTTTCTTT
d_gene: TRBD2; abundance: -; j_gene: TRBJ2-7; v_gene: TRBV6-5; CDR3aa: CASSQGTSGTYEQYF; CDR3nt: TGTGCCAGCAGTCAAGGGACTAGCGGGACCTACGAGCAGTACTTC
d_gene: TRBD2; abundance: once; j_gene: TRBJ2-3; v_gene: TRBV7-9; CDR3aa: CASSLAGGLAGSRDTQYF; CDR3nt: TGTGCCAGCAGCTTAGCTGGGGGACTAGCGGGATCTCGGGATACGCAGTATTTT
d_gene: -; abundance: -; j_gene: TRBJ1-1; v_gene: TRBV10-3; CDR3aa: CAIMRDLNTEAFF; CDR3nt: TGTGCCATCATGAGGGACTTAAACACTGAAGCTTTCTTT
d_gene: -; abundance: -; j_gene: TRBJ2-7; v_gene: TRBV2; CDR3aa: CASSIGPYEQYF; CDR3nt: TGTGCCAGCAGTATTGGGCCCTACGAGCAGTACTTC
d_gene: TRBD2; abundance: -; j_gene: TRBJ2-1; v_gene: TRBV2; CDR3aa: CASSEGGSNSHEQFF; CDR3nt: TGTGCCAGCAGTGAAGGCGGGAGTAATTCCCATGAGCAGTTCTTC
d_gene: -; abundance: -; j_gene: TRBJ1-5; v_gene: TRBV18; CDR3aa: CASSSSGGLQPQHF; CDR3nt: TGTGCCAGCTCTTCCTCCGGGGGGCTTCAGCCCCAGCATTTT
d_gene: -; abundance: -; j_gene: TRBJ1-3; v_gene: TRBV7-9; CDR3aa: CASSLTRRTKGKGGNTIYF; CDR3nt: TGTGCCAGCAGCTTGACCCGGAGGACTAAGGGTAAAGGTGGAAACACCATATATTTT
d_gene: TRBD1; abundance: few; j_gene: TRBJ2-7; v_gene: TRBV27; CDR3aa: CASSLGQGATYEQYF; CDR3nt: TGTGCCAGCAGTTTAGGACAGGGTGCGACGTACGAGCAGTACTTC
d_gene: TRBD1; abundance: -; j_gene: TRBJ1-5; v_gene: TRBV6-1; CDR3aa: CASSRDRGSQPQHF; CDR3nt: TGTGCCAGCTCCCGGGACAGGGGTAGCCAGCCCCAGCATTTT
d_gene: -; abundance: -; j_gene: TRBJ2-5; v_gene: TRBV1; CDR3aa: CTSSQYPIVLAGGRQETQYF; CDR3nt: TGCACCAGCAGCCAATATCCTATTGTACTAGCGGGAGGGAGACAAGAGACCCAGTACTTC
d_gene: -; abundance: once; j_gene: TRBJ1-2; v_gene: TRBV30; CDR3aa: CAWSDAGVAADGYTF; CDR3nt: TGTGCCTGGAGTGATGCAGGGGTCGCCGCCGATGGCTACACCTTC
d_gene: TRBD1; abundance: -; j_gene: TRBJ2-7; v_gene: TRBV6-5; CDR3aa: CASRGTENYEQYF; CDR3nt: TGTGCCAGCAGGGGGACAGAGAACTACGAGCAGTACTTC
d_gene: TRBD1; abundance: -; j_gene: TRBJ1-5; v_gene: TRBV2; CDR3aa: CASRFKDRVGNQPQHF; CDR3nt: TGTGCCAGCAGATTCAAGGACAGGGTTGGCAATCAGCCCCAGCATTTT
d_gene: -; abundance: -; j_gene: TRBJ1-5; v_gene: TRBV6-4; CDR3aa: CASSDGGDGNQPQHF; CDR3nt: TGTGCCAGCAGCGATGGGGGGGACGGCAATCAGCCCCAGCATTTT
d_gene: -; abundance: -; j_gene: TRBJ1-2; v_gene: TRBV6-5; CDR3aa: CASTSPARVGGYTF; CDR3nt: TGTGCCAGCACCTCCCCCGCTCGGGTAGGTGGCTACACCTTC
d_gene: -; abundance: -; j_gene: TRBJ2-1; v_gene: TRBV6-4; CDR3aa: CASIQDNEQFF; CDR3nt: TGTGCCAGCATACAGGACAATGAGCAGTTCTTC
d_gene: TRBD1; abundance: -; j_gene: TRBJ1-2; v_gene: TRBV5-6; CDR3aa: CASSAGGAGYGYTF; CDR3nt: TGTGCCAGCAGCGCAGGGGGCGCCGGCTATGGCTACACCTTC
d_gene: -; abundance: -; j_gene: TRBJ2-1; v_gene: TRBV9; CDR3aa: CASSVGGPANNEQFF; CDR3nt: TGTGCCAGCAGCGTAGGGGGGCCCGCTAACAATGAGCAGTTCTTC